These T cell receptor beta chains were read from a single sample in a study of blood T cell repertoires in COVID-19. Profiled with immunoSEQ multiplex PCR; TCRdb holds only in-frame clones, not every one. The sample consists of roughly 360,000 clones, 80% to 90% of them appearing once. Sequencing was carried out using PBMCs or T cells enriched from blood (not recorded which). All receptors come from a man between 25 and 39 years old who had recovered from COVID-19. Each CDR3 is given with its conserved first and last residue. D genes are given only for firm matches. A row's size may be missing; if present it is once, few, many or a size class.

cdr3_nt cdr3_aa d_call clone_size j_call v_call
TGCAGCGTTGAAGATGTGGCACGCTACGAGCAGTACTTC CSVEDVARYEQYF - - TRBJ2-7 TRBV29-1
TGTGCCTGGGCGAGCGGGACCTTCAATCAGCCCCAGCATTTT CAWASGTFNQPQHF - - TRBJ1-5 TRBV30
TGTGCCAGCAGCTTAGCGGCCAGGGCCTATGGCTACACCTTC CASSLAARAYGYTF - - TRBJ1-2 TRBV7-9
TGTGCCAGCAGTGAATTTTCAGGGGCTGGGAGCAATCAGCCCCAGCATTTT CASSEFSGAGSNQPQHF - - TRBJ1-5 TRBV2
TGTGCCAGCAGCTTTAAATGGAACACTGAAGCTTTCTTT CASSFKWNTEAFF - - TRBJ1-1 TRBV3-1/TRBV3-2
TGTGCCAGTAGGGAATCGGGACAGGGGTACTACGAGCAGTACTTC CASRESGQGYYEQYF TRBD1 - TRBJ2-7 TRBV19
TGTGCCAGCAGCCCAGGACAGGGGGGGACAGATACGCAGTATTTT CASSPGQGGTDTQYF TRBD1 few TRBJ2-3 TRBV7-9
TGTGCCAGCAGCTTTGAGACTTATGGCTACACCTTC CASSFETYGYTF - once TRBJ1-2 TRBV5-4
TGTGCCAGCAGACACATTCGGCCCCAGCATTTT CASRHIRPQHF - - TRBJ1-5 TRBV6-5
TGTGCCAGCAGTCGGACAGAGGGCTATGGCTACACCTTC CASSRTEGYGYTF - - TRBJ1-2 TRBV27
TGTGCCAGCAGTTTACGACCCGCAGGTTTCATCTCTGGGGCCAACGTCCTGACTTTC CASSLRPAGFISGANVLTF - once TRBJ2-6 TRBV7-6
TGTGCCAGCAGCCCCCCGGGCTTT CASSPPGF - - TRBJ1-1 TRBV3-1/TRBV3-2
TGTGCCAGCAGTTACCTCCATGGCTACACCTTC CASSYLHGYTF - - TRBJ1-2 TRBV6-2/TRBV6-3
TGTGCCAGCAGCTTGGATCCTAGCGGGGGGGCCTATGAGCAGTTCTTC CASSLDPSGGAYEQFF TRBD2 - TRBJ2-1 TRBV5-5
TGTGCCAGCAGCCAGGAACTAGCGGGGGGTTATAATGAGCAGTTCTTC CASSQELAGGYNEQFF TRBD2 - TRBJ2-1 TRBV4-2
TGTGCCACCCAGGGACAGATTAATGAAAAACTGTTTTTT CATQGQINEKLFF TRBD1 - TRBJ1-4 TRBV10-3
TGTGCCAGCAGCGTAGCGGGGGGGGCCCTTTCCGGGGAGCTGTTTTTT CASSVAGGALSGELFF TRBD2 - TRBJ2-2 TRBV9
TGTGCCAGCAGCTTTGGAGCTAGCCGTGCCTCCGAGCAGTACTTC CASSFGASRASEQYF - - TRBJ2-7 TRBV11-2
TGTGCCATCAGTGGGGGGGATAATAACTATGGCTACACCTTC CAISGGDNNYGYTF - few TRBJ1-2 TRBV10-3
TGTGCCAGCACCCGATACAGGGGTAACACAGATACGCAGTATTTT CASTRYRGNTDTQYF TRBD1 - TRBJ2-3 TRBV7-8
TGTGCCGGGTCCTTAGCGGGGGACGACAATGAGCAGTTCTTC CAGSLAGDDNEQFF TRBD2 - TRBJ2-1 TRBV10-3
TGTGCCAGCAGCGCCCGGACAGGGGTATCACCCCTCCACTTT CASSARTGVSPLHF TRBD1 - TRBJ1-6 TRBV9
TGCGCCAGCAGTCCAAGAGGGTTTGAGGCGGTCCAAGAGACCCAGTACTTC CASSPRGFEAVQETQYF - once TRBJ2-5 TRBV4-1
TGTGCCAGCTCGAGGGACAAAGGCTATGGCTACACCTTC CASSRDKGYGYTF - - TRBJ1-2 TRBV18
TGTGCCAGCAGCTTAGGATCCTTCGGTGAGCAGTTCTTC CASSLGSFGEQFF - - TRBJ2-1 TRBV7-6
TGCGCCAGCAGCATTAGCGGGGTCGTTTGGAATGAGCAGTTCTTC CASSISGVVWNEQFF TRBD2 - TRBJ2-1 TRBV5-1
TGTGCCAGTAGCCCCTTCAGGGGGCGAATGGAGACCCAGTACTTC CASSPFRGRMETQYF TRBD1 - TRBJ2-5 TRBV19